These 10 T cell receptor beta chains came from one sample sequenced in a study of blood T cell repertoires in COVID-19. Generated by immunoSEQ multiplex PCR, the TCRdb table keeps only in-frame clones and is missing some. The repertoire has about 130,000 clones, roughly 90% of them found once; the top ten carry around 2.5%. Specimen: PBMCs or T cells enriched from blood (not recorded which). These receptor sequences come from a woman in her fifties or sixties who had recovered from COVID-19.

This chain uses TRBV6-2 or TRBV6-3 with TRBJ1-5; 11 positions match TRBD1. V trimming: 5 bases; J trimming: 3 bases; junction bases outside the gene matches: 6. CDR1 and CDR2 (germline): MNHEY, SVGEGT. CDR3 size: 16 residues. Here the CDR3 DNA reads TGTGCCAGCAGTAGTGGACAGGGGGCTATCAATCAGCCCCAGCATTTT. The encoded protein is CASSSGQGAINQPQHF.

This clone appeared once. The chain couples TRBV5-4 to TRBJ2-7; possibly TRBD1 for D (6 bases). The CDR3 length is 12 residues. With 4 bases removed from V and 4 bases from J, the gap between germline ends came to 9 bases. Germline V lookup: CDR1 SGHNT, CDR2 YYREEE (reference sequence). CDR3 region: CASSPGAYEQYF. CDR3 coding DNA: TGTGCCAGCAGCCCAGGGGCATACGAGCAGTACTTC.

This chain uses TRBV7-2 with TRBJ1-2; D might be TRBD1 (5 bases). CDR1 is SGHTA and CDR2 is FQGNSA in the germline V gene. The CDR3 covers 13 residues. V lost 4 bases and J 14 bases, leaving 20 bases between the germline ends. Here the CDR3 DNA reads TGTGCCAGCAGCTCTACCCGAGGATTGACAGTTACCTTC. Its protein product is CASSSTRGLTVTF.

The CDR3 DNA sequence: TGTGCCACCAGCAGAGATTTGGGGCAGGCGCGAGAGACCCAGTACTTC. The encoded protein is CATSRDLGQARETQYF. The gene calls are TRBV15 and TRBJ2-5, with D perhaps TRBD1 (5 bases). The germline V gene encodes CDR1 LNHNV and CDR2 YYDKDF (reference sequence). Trimming shortened V by 0 bases and J by 4 bases, and 15 bases separated the two germline ends. CDR3 length equals 16 residues.

In regard to this clone: At one of its ends the junction is not consistent with the germline gene, which may arise from a read error. The V and J genes are TRBV7-7 and TRBJ2-1; TRBD1 matches at 10 bases. The CDR3 consists of 15 residues. The germline gives CDR1 SSHAT, CDR2 FNYEAQ (reference sequence). CDR3 protein: CASSSGTGDYNEQFF. The CDR3 DNA is TGTGCTAGCAGCTCCGGGACAGGGGACTACAATGAGCAGTTCTTC.

In its sample, this clone was seen a few times. The chain is built from TRBV6-5 and TRBJ1-2; TRBD1 aligns across 7 bases. V was pared by 0 bases and J by 4 bases, with 8 bases of the junction left unmatched. The germline V gene encodes CDR1 MNHEY and CDR2 SVGAGI. The CDR3 has 16 residues. CDR3 DNA: TGTGCCAGCAGTTACTCAAAGGGGGCGCAGAGCTATGGCTACACCTTC. It is translated as CASSYSKGAQSYGYTF.

The chain recombines TRBV6-6 with TRBJ2-7, with 8 bases lining up with TRBD1. The CDR3 is 14 amino acids. Germline V gene lookup returns CDR1 MNHNY and CDR2 SVGAGI (reference sequence). V lost 5 bases, J lost 2 bases, and 5 bases stayed unmatched. In DNA form, the CDR3 reads TGTGCCAGCAGTGGGACAGGTCTAACCTACGAGCAGTACTTC. Translation gives CASSGTGLTYEQYF.

The J gene is TRBJ2-3, the V gene TRBV9; 8 nucleotides match TRBD1. CDR1 SGDLS and CDR2 YYNGEE come from the germline V gene. CDR3 length: 15 amino acids. J lost 6 bases, V lost 4 bases, and 10 bases had no gene match. The CDR3 nucleotides read TGTGCCAGCAGCCCCTGGACAGGGAGTGGTGATACGCAGTATTTT. Its protein is CASSPWTGSGDTQYF.

The chain is built from TRBV6-2 or TRBV6-3 and TRBJ2-5; the match to TRBD1 covers 7 bases. Looked up from germline, CDR1 is MNHEY and CDR2 is SVGEGT. The junction had 6 bases not matched to a gene; V was cut back by 5 bases and J by 3 bases. The CDR3 spans 14 residues. Here the CDR3 reads CASSPDRLKETQYF. The CDR3, as DNA: TGTGCCAGCAGTCCGGACAGGCTCAAAGAGACCCAGTACTTC.

Comment on this clone: Germline is not matched at one junction end, which may reflect a read error. The chain has TRBV6-5 and TRBJ2-7; 10 bases match TRBD1. Germline lookup yields CDR1 MNHEY and CDR2 SVGAGI. CDR3 size: 15 residues. The CDR3 region is CASSNSYGQGGEQYF. In DNA form, the CDR3 reads TGTGCCAGCAGTAACTCCTACGGACAGGGGGGCGAGCAGTACTTC.